This TCR beta chain was captured by sequencing in a study of T-cell reconstitution after alpha-beta-depleted transplantation in children. During its preparation, the TCRbeta library received unique molecular identifiers. TCRdb independently ran MiXCR on the PCR reads; one entry per CDR3 protein. The data hold over 70,000 distinct CDR3 sequences, with more than 9% observed a single time. This clonotype showed up many times. The V and J ends lost 0 bases and 4 bases, in that order; junction bases with no gene match: 7. Germline CDR1 reads SGHRS; CDR2 reads YFSETQ. This CDR3 region has 15 residues. The sequence derives from a human donor who donated a stem cell graft to a child with inherited bone marrow failure. The sequencing here drew on PBMCs from the stem cell graft donor, taken from the stem cell graft. The J gene is TRBJ2-7, the V gene TRBV5-1, with 7 bases fitting TRBD1. Here the CDR3 DNA reads TGCGCCAGCAGCTTGGTTCCTCAGGGGGAGTACGAGCAGTACTTC. Translated, it gives CASSLVPQGEYEQYF. The complete variable domain, with remaining parts taken from reference TRBV5-1 and TRBJ2-7, reads KAGVTQTPRYLIKTRGQQVTLSCSPISGHRSVSWYQQTPGQGLQFLFEYFSETQRNKGNFPGRFSGRQFSNSRSEMNVSTLELGDSALYLCASSLVPQGEYEQYFGPGTRLTVT.